A selection of T cell receptor beta chains follows, all from one sample in a study of blood T cell repertoires in COVID-19. Measured with immunoSEQ multiplex PCR; TCRdb has only the in-frame clones, and not every one. The sample includes around 100,000 clones, about 91% seen only once; the top ten take roughly 4.7%. Input material: peripheral blood. All receptors derive from a human donor in a cohort sampled during active COVID-19. CDR3s include the opening cysteine and the closing phenylalanine or tryptophan. A D gene is named only where the DNA matches it firmly. The size of a clone is reported for some rows only, either as once, few or many, or as a class for expanded clones.

clone size,J gene,V gene,D gene,CDR3 protein,CDR3 DNA
.,TRBJ1-1,TRBV19,.,CASGDRPETEAFF,TGTGCCAGTGGAGACAGGCCGGAGACTGAAGCTTTCTTT
.,TRBJ2-2,TRBV24-1,TRBD2,CATSDFGREGTPGELFF,TGTGCCACCAGTGATTTCGGGCGGGAGGGAACGCCCGGGGAGCTGTTTTTT
.,TRBJ1-4,TRBV14,.,CASRRRDGFNEKLFF,TGTGCCAGCAGGCGGAGGGACGGCTTTAATGAAAAACTGTTTTTT
.,TRBJ2-3,TRBV20-1,.,CSARAGDTQYF,TGCAGTGCTAGAGCAGGAGATACGCAGTATTTT
.,TRBJ2-2,TRBV7-2,TRBD2,CASSFDRGDGELFF,TGTGCCAGCAGCTTCGACCGGGGGGACGGGGAGCTGTTTTTT
.,TRBJ2-1,TRBV28,TRBD2,CASTSPLAGANEQFF,TGTGCCAGCACCTCCCCACTAGCGGGAGCAAATGAGCAGTTCTTC
.,TRBJ2-1,TRBV3-1/TRBV3-2,.,CASSQGPGLEQFF,TGTGCCAGCAGCCAAGGTCCAGGGCTCGAGCAGTTCTTC
few,TRBJ2-7,TRBV7-2,TRBD2,CASSPYMTSGSANYEQYF,TGTGCCAGCAGCCCATACATGACTAGCGGGAGCGCTAACTACGAGCAGTACTTC
.,TRBJ2-1,TRBV28,TRBD2,CASGGGPSIEQFF,TGTGCCAGTGGGGGAGGGCCTTCGATTGAGCAGTTCTTC
.,TRBJ2-1,TRBV7-3,TRBD1,CASSQTGVGEQFF,TGTGCCAGCAGCCAAACAGGGGTAGGGGAGCAGTTCTTC
.,TRBJ2-4,TRBV3-1/TRBV3-2,TRBD2,CASSQDCGRIAKNIQYF,TGTGCCAGCAGCCAAGATTGCGGGAGGATTGCCAAAAACATTCAGTACTTC
once,TRBJ2-5,TRBV28,.,CASSLGAIQETQYF,TGTGCCAGCAGTTTAGGGGCTATCCAAGAGACCCAGTACTTC
.,TRBJ2-1,TRBV19,TRBD2,CASSRGGGLYNEQFF,TGTGCCAGTAGTAGGGGGGGAGGGCTCTACAATGAGCAGTTCTTC
.,TRBJ2-1,TRBV10-3,TRBD2,CAISEWGQGSGRIYEQFF,TGTGCCATCAGTGAGTGGGGGCAGGGTAGCGGGAGAATTTATGAGCAGTTCTTC
.,TRBJ2-1,TRBV6-5,TRBD1,CASSRTGKGQQFF,TGTGCCAGCAGTCGGACAGGGAAAGGGCAGCAGTTCTTC
once,TRBJ1-5,TRBV18,TRBD1,CASSPPRDSINQPQHF,TGTGCCAGCTCACCCCCCCGGGACAGCATCAATCAGCCCCAGCATTTT
.,TRBJ2-1,TRBV5-1,.,CASSMADSVEEQFF,TGCGCCAGCAGCATGGCAGACTCCGTCGAAGAGCAGTTCTTC